The T cell receptor (beta chain) described here comes from a study of cytomegalovirus exposure and HLA in healthy donors. Overall study results and limits: For TCR beta chains, V- and J-gene trimming was later linked to a missense DCLRE1C variant. A previous analysis found most TCR beta V segments productive roughly 87% or roughly 30% of the time.

Healthy donors of bone marrow made up the group. Note on this clone: As yet, its antigen is unknown.

Primers: 60 Vbeta forward and 13 Jbeta reverse. Clones were sequenced by immunoSEQ multiplex PCR, and TCRdb holds only the in-frame ones, with some missing. The data show around 120,000 clones, around 80% seen once. The sequencing sample was made of PBMCs. The sequence was obtained from a man aged 45-65 years in good health and CMV-seronegative.

CDR3 nucleotides: TGTGCCAGCAGCTTTGGTTTGGGCTCACTCTCTGGAAACACCATATATTTT. Amino acid sequence: CASSFGLGSLSGNTIYF. This chain connects TRBV5-6 to TRBJ1-3; D unclear. Trimming pared 2 bases from V and 0 bases from J, leaving 15 bases between. The CDR3 has 17 amino acids. CDR1 is SGHDT and CDR2 is YYEEEE in the germline V gene.